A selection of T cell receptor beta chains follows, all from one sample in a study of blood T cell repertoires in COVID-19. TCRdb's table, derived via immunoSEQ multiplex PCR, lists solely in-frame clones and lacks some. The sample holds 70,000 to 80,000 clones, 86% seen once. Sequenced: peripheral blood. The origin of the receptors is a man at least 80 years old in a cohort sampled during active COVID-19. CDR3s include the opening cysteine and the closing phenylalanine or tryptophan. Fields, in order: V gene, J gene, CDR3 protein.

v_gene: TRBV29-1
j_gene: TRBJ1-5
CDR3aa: CSVVGGSNQPQHF

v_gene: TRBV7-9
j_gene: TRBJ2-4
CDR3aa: CASSPWTENIQYF

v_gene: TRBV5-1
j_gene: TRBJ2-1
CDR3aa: CASSSGGREVAGREQFF

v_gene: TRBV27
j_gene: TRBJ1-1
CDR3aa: CASSLWPVKNTEAFF

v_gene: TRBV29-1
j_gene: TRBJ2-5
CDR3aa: CSVVGTSGVQETQYF

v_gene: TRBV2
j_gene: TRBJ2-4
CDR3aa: CASSVERSKNIQYF

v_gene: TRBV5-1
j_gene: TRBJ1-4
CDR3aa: CASSLSTGGGNEKLFF

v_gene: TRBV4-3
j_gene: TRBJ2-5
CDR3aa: CASSQDIQETQYF

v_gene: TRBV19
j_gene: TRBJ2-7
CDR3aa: CASSTTGTAPYEQYF

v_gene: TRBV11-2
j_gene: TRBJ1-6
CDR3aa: CASSSQGSSPLHF

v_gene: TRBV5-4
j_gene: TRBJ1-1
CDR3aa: CASSSGQVNLGPEAFF

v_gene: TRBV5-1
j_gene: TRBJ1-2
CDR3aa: CASSLGQGNYGYTF

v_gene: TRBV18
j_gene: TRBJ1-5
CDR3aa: CASSDSSNQPQHF

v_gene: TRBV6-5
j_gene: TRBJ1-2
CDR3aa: CASTGGGGGYTF

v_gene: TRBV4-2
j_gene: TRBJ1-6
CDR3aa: CASSTHRDRNSPLHF